A selection of T cell receptor beta chains follows, all from one sample in a study of blood T cell repertoires in COVID-19. TCRdb's table, derived via immunoSEQ multiplex PCR, lists solely in-frame clones and lacks some. This table holds a few hundred thousand clones, 87% found once. The sample comprised peripheral blood. Source of these receptors: a woman aged 45 to 65 with acute or convalescent COVID-19. CDR3s include the opening cysteine and the closing phenylalanine or tryptophan. A D gene is named only where the DNA matches it firmly. Rows give clone size only sometimes, using once, few, many, or a class for an expanded clone.

size,D,V,J,CDR3,DNA
.,.,TRBV7-2,TRBJ2-3,CASSLSGSTDTQYF,TGTGCCAGCAGCCTAAGCGGGAGCACAGATACGCAGTATTTT
.,TRBD1,TRBV28,TRBJ1-6,CAIPGQGARNSPLHF,TGTGCCATCCCCGGACAGGGGGCGAGAAATTCACCCCTCCACTTT
.,TRBD1,TRBV5-4,TRBJ1-4,CASSGDRGNNEKLFF,TGTGCCAGCAGCGGGGACAGGGGCAATAATGAAAAACTGTTTTTT
.,.,TRBV20-1,TRBJ1-5,CSASGQYEQPQHF,TGCAGTGCTAGTGGACAGTACGAACAGCCCCAGCATTTT
.,TRBD2,TRBV19,TRBJ2-1,CASSSPPGTSSYNEQFF,TGTGCCAGTAGTTCCCCCCCCGGGACTAGCTCCTACAATGAGCAGTTCTTC
.,TRBD1,TRBV7-6,TRBJ1-4,CASSTQGASEKLFF,TGTGCCAGCAGCACACAGGGGGCGAGTGAAAAACTGTTTTTT
.,TRBD1,TRBV24-1,TRBJ2-5,CATSRDSQETQYF,TGTGCCACCAGTCGGGACAGTCAAGAGACCCAGTACTTC
.,TRBD1,TRBV28,TRBJ2-1,CASSQERGPYNEQFF,TGTGCCAGCAGCCAAGAAAGGGGGCCATACAATGAGCAGTTCTTC
.,.,TRBV28,TRBJ1-5,CATRVWEQPQHF,TGTGCCACCCGGGTCTGGGAGCAGCCCCAGCATTTT
.,.,TRBV11-3,TRBJ2-3,CASSFGGIRDTQYF,TGTGCCAGCAGCTTTGGCGGGATAAGAGATACGCAGTATTTT
.,TRBD1,TRBV27,TRBJ1-1,CASRSLGQDTEAFF,TGTGCCAGCAGGTCTTTGGGACAGGACACTGAAGCTTTCTTT
.,.,TRBV19,TRBJ1-1,CASSILRDKAFF,TGTGCCAGTAGTATACTGCGTGATAAAGCTTTCTTT
.,.,TRBV28,TRBJ1-5,CASTRLQGNQPQHF,TGTGCCAGCACCCGCCTCCAGGGAAATCAGCCCCAGCATTTT
.,.,TRBV21-1,TRBJ1-1,CASRKERGPNTEAFF,TGTGCCAGCAGGAAAGAAAGGGGGCCGAATACTGAAGCTTTCTTT
.,TRBD1,TRBV4-1,TRBJ1-1,CASSPGQGVDTEAFF,TGCGCCAGCAGCCCAGGACAGGGGGTGGACACTGAAGCTTTCTTT
.,.,TRBV28,TRBJ1-1,CASSLSTTEAFF,TGTGCCAGCAGTTTATCCACGACAGAAGCTTTCTTT
.,TRBD1,TRBV6-6,TRBJ2-2,CASSPGQGRNTGELFF,TGTGCCAGCAGCCCCGGACAGGGGCGGAACACCGGGGAGCTGTTTTTT
.,.,TRBV15,TRBJ1-2,CATSRASGNYGYTF,TGTGCCACCAGCAGAGCTTCAGGGAACTATGGCTACACCTTC
.,.,TRBV2,TRBJ2-4,CASSGPQGGIQYF,TGTGCCAGCAGTGGTCCTCAAGGGGGCATTCAGTACTTC
.,.,TRBV19,TRBJ1-2,CASSMQGPYYGYTF,TGTGCCAGTAGTATGCAGGGTCCCTACTATGGCTACACCTTC
.,TRBD1,TRBV3-1/TRBV3-2,TRBJ1-4,CASGQGDEKLFF,TGTGCCAGCGGACAGGGAGATGAAAAACTGTTTTTT
.,TRBD1,TRBV18,TRBJ1-4,CASSPPEDRGKLFF,TGTGCCAGCTCACCACCCGAGGACAGGGGGAAACTGTTTTTT
.,.,TRBV28,TRBJ1-1,CASSLGYPRGAEAFF,TGTGCCAGCAGTTTAGGTTACCCTAGGGGCGCTGAAGCTTTCTTT
.,TRBD2,TRBV24-1,TRBJ2-5,CATSDGLAGGRETQYF,TGTGCCACCAGTGACGGACTAGCGGGAGGCCGGGAGACCCAGTACTTC
.,TRBD1,TRBV5-1,TRBJ1-2,CASSAGDRGTNYGYTF,TGCGCCAGCAGCGCTGGCGACAGGGGGACTAACTATGGCTACACCTTC
once,TRBD1,TRBV7-2,TRBJ1-5,CASSVRDRDGEPQHF,TGTGCCAGCAGCGTCCGGGACAGGGATGGTGAGCCCCAGCATTTT
few,.,TRBV5-1,TRBJ2-7,CASSLRPGDQGSYEQYF,TGCGCCAGCAGCTTGCGCCCGGGAGATCAGGGATCCTACGAGCAGTACTTC
.,TRBD1,TRBV7-2,TRBJ2-5,CASRDRGRDRKETQYF,TGTGCCAGCAGGGATCGGGGCCGGGACAGAAAAGAGACCCAGTACTTC
.,TRBD1,TRBV5-6,TRBJ1-2,CASSFRTGGDYGYTF,TGTGCCAGCAGCTTCCGGACAGGGGGAGACTATGGCTACACCTTC
.,.,TRBV28,TRBJ1-2,CASSLLGQPSYGYTF,TGTGCCAGCAGTCTCCTGGGGCAGCCAAGCTATGGCTACACCTTC
.,TRBD2,TRBV4-2,TRBJ2-1,CASSQQGLAGGSGEQFF,TGTGCCAGCAGCCAACAAGGCCTAGCGGGAGGAAGCGGTGAGCAGTTCTTC
once,.,TRBV28,TRBJ1-5,CASRHRIWTARDNQPQHF,TGTGCCAGCAGGCATCGGATCTGGACAGCTCGGGATAATCAGCCCCAGCATTTT
.,.,TRBV7-2,TRBJ1-6,CASSLTGAGRGSPLHF,TGTGCCAGCAGCTTAACTGGGGCCGGGAGGGGTTCACCCCTCCACTTT
.,TRBD2,TRBV9,TRBJ2-3,CASSVAAGGPTDTQYF,TGTGCCAGCAGCGTAGCGGCGGGAGGCCCCACAGATACGCAGTATTTT
.,TRBD2,TRBV2,TRBJ2-5,CASSEGLAGGQETQYF,TGTGCCAGCAGTGAAGGGCTAGCGGGAGGTCAAGAGACCCAGTACTTC
many,.,TRBV5-1,TRBJ2-7,CASSLLQNYEQYF,TGCGCCAGCAGCTTGCTACAGAACTACGAGCAGTACTTC
.,.,TRBV16,TRBJ2-7,CASSQLRSGGGEQYF,TGTGCCAGCAGCCAACTCAGGTCAGGGGGAGGCGAGCAGTACTTC
.,.,TRBV7-9,TRBJ1-1,CASSLAGGPINTEAFF,TGTGCCAGCAGCTTAGCCGGGGGTCCAATCAACACTGAAGCTTTCTTT
.,.,TRBV6-5,TRBJ1-1,CATLGGGPEAFF,TGTGCCACCCTTGGCGGGGGGCCTGAAGCTTTCTTT
.,.,TRBV5-4,TRBJ2-6,CASSTYSGANVLTF,TGTGCCAGCAGTACCTACTCTGGGGCCAACGTCCTGACTTTC
few,TRBD1,TRBV4-2,TRBJ1-2,CASSQDTGAYYGYTF,TGTGCCAGCAGCCAAGATACAGGGGCCTACTATGGCTACACCTTC
.,.,TRBV10-3,TRBJ1-2,CAISENPKLGYTF,TGTGCCATCAGTGAAAACCCAAAGCTCGGCTACACCTTC
.,TRBD1,TRBV5-1,TRBJ2-5,CASSLRTGEEGETQYF,TGCGCCAGCAGCCTACGGACAGGGGAGGAGGGAGAGACCCAGTACTTC
.,.,TRBV7-9,TRBJ1-4,CASSLGRATNEKLFF,TGTGCCAGCAGCTTAGGCAGGGCAACTAATGAAAAACTGTTTTTT
.,TRBD2,TRBV27,TRBJ2-1,CASSDIAGSSYNEQFF,TGTGCCAGCAGTGATATAGCGGGTAGCTCCTACAATGAGCAGTTCTTC
.,TRBD1,TRBV5-1,TRBJ1-4,CASSLGDSRREKLFF,TGCGCCAGCAGCTTGGGGGACAGCCGGAGGGAAAAACTGTTTTTT
.,.,TRBV7-8,TRBJ2-1,CASSLGFGFPARYNEQFF,TGTGCCAGCAGCTTAGGTTTTGGTTTCCCGGCGCGGTACAATGAGCAGTTCTTC
.,TRBD1,TRBV11-3,TRBJ1-1,CASSLGQGDTEAFF,TGTGCCAGCAGCTTGGGACAGGGGGACACTGAAGCTTTCTTT
.,.,TRBV6-2/TRBV6-3,TRBJ2-1,CASSERRDYNEQFF,TGTGCCAGCAGCGAGAGGAGGGACTACAATGAGCAGTTCTTC
.,.,TRBV5-1,TRBJ1-4,CASRRGSNEKLFF,TGCGCCAGCCGCCGGGGGTCTAATGAAAAACTGTTTTTT
.,TRBD1,TRBV28,TRBJ1-2,CASSPGQGAYGYTF,TGTGCCAGCAGTCCCGGACAGGGAGCCTATGGCTACACCTTC
.,.,TRBV7-8,TRBJ2-7,CASSLALVRYYEQYF,TGTGCCAGCAGCTTAGCGCTGGTGAGATACTACGAGCAGTACTTC
.,.,TRBV28,TRBJ1-2,CASSSPTNYGYTF,TGTGCCAGCAGTTCTCCGACAAACTATGGCTACACCTTC
few,.,TRBV4-1,TRBJ2-7,CASSQDLNRNSYEQYF,TGCGCCAGCAGCCAAGATTTGAACAGAAACTCCTACGAGCAGTACTTC
.,.,TRBV7-3,TRBJ2-1,CAICPSGQFF,TGTGCCATATGCCCCTCCGGGCAGTTCTTC
.,TRBD1,TRBV9,TRBJ2-7,CASSPSDRGGEQYF,TGTGCCAGCAGCCCATCGGACAGGGGAGGCGAGCAGTACTTC
.,.,TRBV6-5,TRBJ1-2,CASTPARAGGYGYTF,TGTGCCAGCACCCCGGCACGGGCAGGAGGCTATGGCTACACCTTC
.,.,TRBV28,TRBJ1-1,CASSSRGTEAFF,TGTGCCAGCAGTTCCCGGGGCACTGAAGCTTTCTTT
once,TRBD2,TRBV4-1,TRBJ2-3,CASSQVSLAGRTDTQYF,TGCGCCAGCAGCCAAGTCTCACTAGCGGGACGCACAGATACGCAGTATTTT
once,TRBD2,TRBV18,TRBJ2-7,CASSATLAGGPYEQYF,TGTGCCAGCTCAGCGACCTTAGCGGGAGGGCCCTACGAGCAGTACTTC